The T cell receptor (beta chain) under discussion was sequenced for a study of blood T cell repertoires in COVID-19. Across the whole study: COVID-19 samples from acute and convalescent phases originated in the United States, Italy and Spain. PBMCs, B-cell-depleted T cells, or T cells provided the cDNA or gDNA that made up the material.

As handled by the study authors: How many nucleated cells were present was estimated from reference gene primer amplification. TCRdb's copy holds only in-frame clones and misses some; the assay was immunoSEQ multiplex PCR. That table furnishes V, J and clone size, whereas the DNA furnished D and trimming. The sample has roughly 250,000 clones, approximately 90% seen once. The origin of this receptor is a woman aged 40 to 50 who had recovered from COVID-19. Sequencing was carried out using peripheral blood.

In DNA, the CDR3 is TGCGCCAGCAGCTTGTGGCTAGCGGGGAAGGGCTACAATGAGCAGTTCTTC. Its protein product is CASSLWLAGKGYNEQFF. V gene TRBV5-1 combines with J gene TRBJ2-1, with TRBD2 identical over 9 bases. Germline trimming cut 1 base from V and 3 bases from J; bases unmatched to any gene: 8. The CDR3 runs to 17 residues. Germline-derived CDR1 and CDR2 are SGHRS and YFSETQ.